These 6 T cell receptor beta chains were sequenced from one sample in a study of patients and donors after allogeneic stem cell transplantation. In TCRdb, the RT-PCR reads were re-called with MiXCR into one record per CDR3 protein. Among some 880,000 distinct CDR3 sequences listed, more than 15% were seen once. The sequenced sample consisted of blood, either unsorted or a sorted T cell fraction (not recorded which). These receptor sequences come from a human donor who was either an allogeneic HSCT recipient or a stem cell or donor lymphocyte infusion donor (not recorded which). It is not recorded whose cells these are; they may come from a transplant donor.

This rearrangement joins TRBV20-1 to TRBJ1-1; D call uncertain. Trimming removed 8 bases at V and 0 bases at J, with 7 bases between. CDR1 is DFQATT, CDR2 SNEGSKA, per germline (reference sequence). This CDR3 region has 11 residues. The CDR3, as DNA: TGCAGTCACGTTTTGAACACTGAAGCTTTCTTT. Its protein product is CSHVLNTEAFF.

In DNA form, the CDR3 reads TGTGCCAGCAAGAGGACCGGCGTTGGTGAAAAACTGTTTTTT. Translation: CASKRTGVGEKLFF. V usage is TRBV6-1 and J usage is TRBJ1-4; the D is unclear. From germline, CDR1 is MNHNS and CDR2 SASEGT. The CDR3 runs to 14 residues. With 7 bases removed from V and 7 bases from J, the gap between germline ends came to 16 bases.

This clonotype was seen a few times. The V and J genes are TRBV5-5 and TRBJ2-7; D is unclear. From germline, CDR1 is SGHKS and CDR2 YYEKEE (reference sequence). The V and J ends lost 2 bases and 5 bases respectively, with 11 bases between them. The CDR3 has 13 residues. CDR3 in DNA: TGTGCCAGCAGCTTAATTGGCGACCACGAGCAGTACTTC. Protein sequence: CASSLIGDHEQYF.

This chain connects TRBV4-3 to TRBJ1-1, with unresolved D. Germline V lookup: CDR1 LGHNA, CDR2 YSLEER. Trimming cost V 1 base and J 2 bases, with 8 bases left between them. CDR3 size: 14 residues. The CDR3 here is CASSQGMLNTEAFF. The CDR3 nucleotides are TGCGCCAGCAGCCAAGGGATGTTAAACACTGAAGCTTTCTTT.

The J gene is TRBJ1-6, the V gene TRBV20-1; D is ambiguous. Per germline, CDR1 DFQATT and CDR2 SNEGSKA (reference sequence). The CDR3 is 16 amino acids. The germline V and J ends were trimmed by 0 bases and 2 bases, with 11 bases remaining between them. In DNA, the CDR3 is TGCAGTGCTAGAGATTTGAGGGCGGCCTATAATTCACCCCTCCACTTT. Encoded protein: CSARDLRAAYNSPLHF.

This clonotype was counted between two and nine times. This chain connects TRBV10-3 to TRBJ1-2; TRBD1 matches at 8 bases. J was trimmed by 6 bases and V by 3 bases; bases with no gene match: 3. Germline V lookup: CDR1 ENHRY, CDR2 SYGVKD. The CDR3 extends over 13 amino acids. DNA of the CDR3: TGTGCCATCAGTGAAGGGACAGGCAATGGCTACACCTTC. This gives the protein CAISEGTGNGYTF.